Below, 26 T cell receptor beta chains from the same sample are listed, as sequenced in a study of cytomegalovirus exposure and HLA in healthy donors. The PCR had 60 Vbeta and 13 Jbeta primers. Assay: immunoSEQ multiplex PCR; the TCRdb copy retains only in-frame clones and omits some. The sample has around 130,000 clones; 65% to 80% are singletons. The sample taken for sequencing was PBMCs. The receptors originated from a woman aged 18-30 years in good health and CMV-seronegative.

The CDR3, as DNA: TGTGCCAGCAGCCCGGGGACTAGCGGTCAGTACTTC. The encoded protein is CASSPGTSGQYF. The rearrangement links TRBV5-6 to TRBJ2-7; 11 nucleotides agree with TRBD2. CDR3 size: 12 residues. Germline CDR1 and CDR2: SGHDT and YYEEEE. V lost 4 bases, J lost 10 bases, and 4 bases stayed unmatched.

This chain connects TRBV30 to TRBJ2-1, with TRBD2 identical over 9 bases. The CDR3 is made up of 16 amino acids. The germline V gene has CDR1 GTSNPN and CDR2 SVGIG (reference sequence). V trimming: 0 bases; J trimming: 4 bases; junction bases outside the gene matches: 7. DNA for the CDR3: TGTGCCTGGAGTGTTGGGGCGGGAGGGGGGTACAATGAGCAGTTCTTC. Encoded protein: CAWSVGAGGGYNEQFF.

This clone was picked up one time. The V gene is TRBV5-6, the J gene TRBJ2-4; 7 bases align to TRBD1. This CDR3 is 12 amino acids long. The J segment lost 8 bases and the V segment lost 1 base, leaving 0 bases of the junction unmatched. CDR1 and CDR2 (germline): SGHDT, YYEEEE. The CDR3 DNA follows: TGTGCCAGCAGCTTGACAGGGGACATTCAGTACTTC. Amino acid sequence: CASSLTGDIQYF.

The chain has TRBV5-1 and TRBJ1-2, with 7 bases aligning to TRBD1. This CDR3 is 15 amino acids long. Trimming cost V 0 bases and J 8 bases; bases outside gene matches: 10. Germline CDR1 is SGHRS and CDR2 is YFSETQ. The CDR3 DNA follows: TGCGCCAGCAGCTTGGAACAGGGGTCCCGCTACGGCTACACCTTC. Its translation: CASSLEQGSRYGYTF.

The CDR3 protein is CASSYSMGLTEAFF. CDR3 sequence (DNA): TGTGCCAGCAGTTACTCAATGGGGCTGACTGAAGCTTTCTTT. V usage is TRBV6-5 and J usage is TRBJ1-1; tentatively, D is TRBD1 (5 bases). The germline CDR1 and CDR2 sequences are MNHEY and SVGAGI. The germline V and J ends were trimmed by 0 bases and 5 bases, with 10 bases remaining between them. There are 14 residues in the CDR3.

The chain employs TRBV5-6 and TRBJ1-3; D remains ambiguous. CDR1 and CDR2 (germline): SGHDT, YYEEEE. This CDR3 contains 15 residues. V lost 0 bases, J lost 0 bases, and 7 bases lay in between. The CDR3 loop reads CASSLVSSSGNTIYF. The CDR3 coding sequence is TGTGCCAGCAGCTTGGTTAGCAGCTCTGGAAACACCATATATTTT.

The chain combines TRBV5-1 with TRBJ2-2; 8 bases agree with TRBD2. The CDR3 is made up of 17 amino acids. CDR1 and CDR2 (germline): SGHRS, YFSETQ. Unmatched junction bases numbered 9, after V lost 0 bases and J lost 5 bases. CDR3 coding DNA: TGCGCCAGCAGCTTGGGGGGAGCGGGAGTACGAACCGGGGAGCTGTTTTTT. It is translated as CASSLGGAGVRTGELFF.

The chain couples TRBV5-6 to TRBJ2-5, with 7 nucleotides matching TRBD2. Matching the DNA end better, TRBJ2-7 makes the J call doubtful. The germline V gene has CDR1 SGHDT and CDR2 YYEEEE. The CDR3 totals 13 residues. The CDR3 protein is CATTLGGSYEQYF. The CDR3 nucleotides read TGTGCCACCACACTGGGGGGGTCCTACGAGCAGTACTTC.

The chain employs TRBV28 and TRBJ2-6; D might be TRBD2 (7 bases). CDR3 length equals 16 residues. V was pared by 7 bases and J by 1 base, with 14 bases between. Germline-derived CDR1 and CDR2 are MDHEN and SYDVKM. The CDR3: CASISGGLSGANVLTF. CDR3 sequence (DNA): TGTGCCAGCATCTCCGGGGGGCTTTCTGGGGCCAACGTCCTGACTTTC. Drawing the rest from reference TRBV28 and TRBJ2-6, the complete variable domain is DVKVTQSSRYLVKRTGEKVFLECVQDMDHENMFWYRQDPGLGLRLIYFSYDVKMKEKGDIPEGYSVSREKKERFSLILESASTNQTSMYLCASISGGLSGANVLTFGAGSRLTVL.

The rearrangement uses TRBV18 and TRBJ2-3; tentatively, D is TRBD2 (5 bases). The CDR3 is 13 residues long. The germline V gene encodes CDR1 KGHSH and CDR2 LQKENI. Deletions cut 3 bases from V and 4 bases from J, with 8 bases between. As DNA, the CDR3 is TGTGCCAGCTCACCGGGGAGTGCAGATACGCAGTATTTT. Its protein product is CASSPGSADTQYF.

This chain uses TRBV7-2 with TRBJ2-7, with D possibly matching TRBD2 (6 bases). Looked up from germline, CDR1 is SGHTA and CDR2 is FQGNSA. Trimming stripped 5 bases from V and 4 bases from J, with 18 bases between. CDR3 length equals 15 residues. The CDR3 spells CASSLGGGVWYEQYF. CDR3 coding DNA: TGTGCCAGCAGCCTCGGCGGCGGGGTTTGGTACGAGCAGTACTTC.

The V and J genes are TRBV7-2 and TRBJ2-7, with 11 bases fitting TRBD1. There are 17 residues in the CDR3. Per the germline V gene, CDR1 is SGHTA and CDR2 is FQGNSA. Losses at the gene ends were 1 base for V and 6 bases for J; bases not matched to a gene: 11. CDR3 protein: CASSLDSAGTGGPEQYF. The CDR3 DNA is TGTGCCAGCAGCTTAGATTCCGCGGGGACAGGGGGACCCGAGCAGTACTTC.

The V and J genes are TRBV27 and TRBJ2-7; tentatively, D is TRBD1 (8 bases). The germline V and J ends were trimmed by 5 bases and 6 bases, with 23 bases remaining between them. The CDR3 spans 16 residues. The germline CDR1 and CDR2 sequences are MNHEY and SMNVEV (reference sequence). The CDR3 reads CASSISDREGFLEQYF. In DNA, the CDR3 is TGTGCCAGCAGTATCTCGGACAGGGAGGGATTCCTCGAGCAGTACTTC.

The chain recombines TRBV5-1 with TRBJ2-3; D remains unclear. The CDR3 sequence is 16 residues long. The germline V and J ends were trimmed by 4 bases and 2 bases, with 17 bases remaining between them. Germline V gene data show CDR1 as SGHRS and CDR2 as YFSETQ. This chain's CDR3 is CASSPRGEKLTDTQYF. The CDR3 bases are TGCGCCAGCAGCCCAAGAGGCGAAAAACTCACAGATACGCAGTATTTT.

The V gene is TRBV25-1, the J gene TRBJ2-7, with D unresolved. Germline V gene lookup returns CDR1 MGHDK and CDR2 SYGVNS. Between the trimmed V and J ends, which lost 4 bases and 6 bases, there was a span of 13 bases. CDR3 size: 13 residues. The CDR3: CASSGEMTGEQYF. The DNA of the CDR3 is TGTGCCAGCAGTGGAGAAATGACTGGCGAGCAGTACTTC.

The J gene is TRBJ1-2, the V gene TRBV6-6; tentative D call: TRBD1 (6 bases). The length of the CDR3 is 16 residues. Deletions cut 5 bases from V and 5 bases from J, with 21 bases between. Germline V gene sequence: CDR1 MNHNY, CDR2 SVGAGI (reference sequence). CDR3 residues: CASSNRDKAFLYGYTF. CDR3 DNA: TGTGCCAGCAGTAATCGGGACAAAGCTTTTTTGTATGGCTACACCTTC.

The V call is TRBV7-9, the J call TRBJ2-2; D perhaps matches TRBD2 (6 bases). With 4 bases removed from V and 4 bases from J, the gap between germline ends came to 10 bases. The length of the CDR3 is 14 residues. Germline V lookup: CDR1 SEHNR, CDR2 FQNEAQ (reference sequence). The CDR3 DNA sequence: TGTGCCAGCAGCTCCTCGACTAGCACCGGGGAGCTGTTTTTT. It codes for CASSSSTSTGELFF.

The chain couples TRBV7-8 to TRBJ1-5; D gene unclear. V was shortened by 1 base and J by 5 bases, with 9 bases between the two germline ends. Per germline, CDR1 SGHVS and CDR2 FQNEAQ. CDR3 length equals 14 residues. Here the CDR3 reads CASSLGFDYQPQHF. In DNA form, the CDR3 reads TGTGCCAGCAGCTTAGGATTTGACTATCAGCCCCAGCATTTT.

This sequence joins TRBV7-9 and TRBJ2-7; a possible D gene is TRBD2 (6 bases). This CDR3 region has 13 residues. Trimming left V 8 bases short and J 1 base short, with 12 bases between. Germline-derived CDR1 and CDR2 are SEHNR and FQNEAQ (reference sequence). The CDR3 DNA reads TGTGCCAGCGGACTACAGGATTCCTACGAGCAGTACTTC. Protein sequence: CASGLQDSYEQYF. Drawing the rest from reference TRBV7-9 and TRBJ2-7, the complete variable domain is DTGVSQNPRHKITKRGQNVTFRCDPISEHNRLYWYRQTLGQGPEFLTYFQNEAQLEKSRLLSDRFSAERPKGSFSTLEIQRTEQGDSAMYLCASGLQDSYEQYFGPGTRLTVT.

This clone was counted once. The chain uses TRBV5-6 and TRBJ2-7; the D is unclear. Trimming removed 1 base at V and 3 bases at J, with 8 bases between. The CDR3 is 13 amino acids. Per germline, CDR1 SGHDT and CDR2 YYEEEE. CDR3 amino acids: CASSLTRGYEQYF. The CDR3, as DNA: TGTGCCAGCAGCTTGACGCGCGGCTACGAGCAGTACTTC. The full variable domain, in which reference TRBV5-6 and TRBJ2-7 provide the parts outside the CDR3, is DAGVTQSPTHLIKTRGQQVTLRCSPKSGHDTVSWYQQALGQGPQFIFQYYEEEERQRGNFPDRFSGHQFPNYSSELNVNALLLGDSALYLCASSLTRGYEQYFGPGTRLTVT.

The chain has TRBV2 and TRBJ2-5, with 7 bases fitting TRBD2. The CDR3 sequence is 14 residues long. Per the germline V gene, CDR1 is SNHLY and CDR2 is FYNNEI. V was pared by 7 bases and J by 3 bases, with 8 bases of the junction left unmatched. CDR3 sequence reads: CASTLLAGEETQYF. The CDR3 DNA sequence: TGTGCCAGCACTCTCTTGGCGGGAGAAGAGACCCAGTACTTC. Supplemented by reference TRBV2 and TRBJ2-5, the full variable domain reads EPEVTQTPSHQVTQMGQEVILRCVPISNHLYFYWYRQILGQKVEFLVSFYNNEISEKSEIFDDQFSVERPDGSNFTLKIRSTKLEDSAMYFCASTLLAGEETQYFGPGTRLLVL.

The V call is TRBV6-5, the J call TRBJ2-5; possible D gene TRBD2, 5 bases. The CDR3 length is 15 residues. Germline CDR1 and CDR2: MNHEY and SVGAGI. Trimming pared 0 bases from V and 3 bases from J, leaving 11 bases between. The CDR3 loop is CASSYSREIEETQYF. The CDR3 DNA reads as TGTGCCAGCAGTTACTCGAGGGAAATTGAAGAGACCCAGTACTTC.

The J gene is TRBJ2-7, the V gene TRBV5-1; the D gene is possibly TRBD1 (5 bases). The V and J ends lost 5 bases and 6 bases respectively, with 12 bases between them. Germline V gene lookup returns CDR1 SGHRS and CDR2 YFSETQ. This CDR3 contains 12 residues. The CDR3 nucleotides read TGCGCCAGCAGGGCAGGGTATAGCGAGCAGTACTTC. It yields the protein CASRAGYSEQYF. The whole variable domain, remainder taken from reference TRBV5-1 and TRBJ2-7, is KAGVTQTPRYLIKTRGQQVTLSCSPISGHRSVSWYQQTPGQGLQFLFEYFSETQRNKGNFPGRFSGRQFSNSRSEMNVSTLELGDSALYLCASRAGYSEQYFGPGTRLTVT.

V usage is TRBV2 and J usage is TRBJ2-7; possible D gene TRBD1, 6 bases. Germline assignment: CDR1 SNHLY and CDR2 FYNNEI. The CDR3 sequence is 12 residues long. Deletions cut 11 bases from V and 0 bases from J, with 11 bases between. This CDR3 is CAGGQNSYEQYF. The CDR3 nucleotides are TGTGCCGGTGGACAGAACTCCTACGAGCAGTACTTC. Supplemented by reference TRBV2 and TRBJ2-7, the full variable domain reads EPEVTQTPSHQVTQMGQEVILRCVPISNHLYFYWYRQILGQKVEFLVSFYNNEISEKSEIFDDQFSVERPDGSNFTLKIRSTKLEDSAMYFCAGGQNSYEQYFGPGTRLTVT.

The chain employs TRBV4-1 and TRBJ2-7, with TRBD2 matching over 10 bases. Germline values: CDR1 MGHRA, CDR2 YSYEKL. The V segment lost 0 bases and the J segment 3 bases; nucleotides outside the gene matches: 5. The CDR3 has 16 amino acids. CDR3 nucleotides: TGCGCCAGCAGCCAAGATAGCCTAGCGGGAGTCTACGAGCAGTACTTC. It is translated as CASSQDSLAGVYEQYF.

The chain joins TRBV11-1 to TRBJ2-7; maybe TRBD2 (6 bases). Looked up from germline, CDR1 is SGHAT and CDR2 is FQDESV (reference sequence). The CDR3 loop spans 14 amino acids. V shed 1 base and J shed 7 bases, with 14 bases lying between them. The CDR3 sequence is CASSLGPGSWEQYF. CDR3 coding DNA: TGTGCCAGCAGCTTAGGTCCCGGGAGCTGGGAGCAGTACTTC. The full variable domain, in which reference TRBV11-1 and TRBJ2-7 provide the parts outside the CDR3, is EAEVAQSPRYKITEKSQAVAFWCDPISGHATLYWYRQILGQGPELLVQFQDESVVDDSQLPKDRFSAERLKGVDSTLKIQPAELGDSAMYLCASSLGPGSWEQYFGPGTRLTVT.